The next 18 T cell receptor beta chains were all read from a single sample in a study of blood T cell repertoires in COVID-19. Clones were read by immunoSEQ multiplex PCR, and TCRdb kept only the in-frame ones, dropping some. The table lists about 140,000 clones, around three quarters of them singletons, with around 3.3% in the top ten. Material: peripheral blood. The receptors shown here come from a man between 60 and 75 years old with acute or convalescent COVID-19.

The rearrangement joins TRBV6-5 to TRBJ1-2, with 7 bases lining up with TRBD1. J gave up 2 bases and V 3 bases, and 6 bases lay outside the gene matches. CDR1 and CDR2 from the germline V gene are MNHEY and SVGAGI. CDR3 length: 15 amino acids. In DNA form, the CDR3 reads TGTGCCAGCAGTTATCTTGACAGGGACAACTATGGCTACACCTTC. Encoded protein: CASSYLDRDNYGYTF.

In DNA form, the CDR3 reads TGTGCCAGCATCGGGACTAGCGGGATTGAGACCCAGTACTTC. As protein: CASIGTSGIETQYF. J is TRBJ2-5 and V is TRBV6-4, with 13 bases fitting TRBD2. Germline CDR1 MRHNA, CDR2 SNTAGT. This CDR3 has 14 amino acids. V was clipped by 7 bases and J by 5 bases; unmatched bases: 4.

V usage is TRBV18 and J usage is TRBJ1-6, with a tentative D call TRBD1 (6 bases). The CDR3 has 15 residues. Germline V gene sequence: CDR1 KGHSH, CDR2 LQKENI. V lost 3 bases and J 7 bases, leaving 13 bases between the germline ends. DNA of the CDR3: TGTGCCAGCTCACCTCCACAGGGCGAGAATTCACCCCTCCACTTT. It encodes CASSPPQGENSPLHF.

The V and J genes are TRBV5-1 and TRBJ2-3; 9 bases fit TRBD2. The CDR3 is 15 amino acids. The germline V gene encodes CDR1 SGHRS and CDR2 YFSETQ. With V trimmed by 2 bases and J by 3 bases, 4 bases remained unmatched. The CDR3 protein is CASSLPSGETDTQYF. CDR3 DNA: TGCGCCAGCAGCTTACCTAGCGGGGAGACAGATACGCAGTATTTT.

V is TRBV28 and J is TRBJ1-1, with a possible D match to TRBD1 (5 bases). V gave up 6 bases and J gave up 6 bases, with 17 bases separating them. The CDR3 runs to 14 residues. The germline V gene encodes CDR1 MDHEN and CDR2 SYDVKM. The CDR3 DNA is TGTGCCAGCAGCACCGGAGGGGCAATCGCTGAAGCTTTCTTT. Encoded protein: CASSTGGAIAEAFF. The entire variable domain, with the rest obtained from reference TRBV28 and TRBJ1-1, is as follows: DVKVTQSSRYLVKRTGEKVFLECVQDMDHENMFWYRQDPGLGLRLIYFSYDVKMKEKGDIPEGYSVSREKKERFSLILESASTNQTSMYLCASSTGGAIAEAFFGQGTRLTVV.

The chain is built from TRBV24-1 and TRBJ2-3, with D perhaps TRBD2 (6 bases). This CDR3 is 16 amino acids long. Germline V gene sequence: CDR1 KGHDR, CDR2 SFDVKD. V was cut by 3 bases and J by 0 bases, with 12 bases left in between. CDR3 sequence: CATSDVAATSTDTQYF. CDR3 DNA sequence: TGTGCCACCAGTGATGTAGCGGCAACAAGCACAGATACGCAGTATTTT.

The V and J genes are TRBV28 and TRBJ2-1, with 15 bases aligning to TRBD2. Germline-derived CDR1 and CDR2 are MDHEN and SYDVKM. V shed 8 bases and J 9 bases; nucleotides not matched to a gene: 5. This CDR3 region has 14 residues. Here the CDR3 reads CASSGLAGGPEQFF. CDR3 in DNA: TGTGCCAGCTCTGGACTAGCGGGAGGGCCTGAGCAGTTCTTC.

The chain couples TRBV5-5 to TRBJ2-5; 8 bases are a match to TRBD2. There are 14 residues in the CDR3. Germline V gene data show CDR1 as SGHKS and CDR2 as YYEKEE (reference sequence). The trim removed 7 bases at V and 5 bases at J, leaving 10 bases unmatched. In nucleotides, the CDR3 is TGTGCCAGCGGGACCGGGGGGGGCGGCGAGACCCAGTACTTC. It specifies CASGTGGGGETQYF.

There are a few counts of this clone. V usage is TRBV28 and J usage is TRBJ1-4, with 10 positions matching TRBD1. This CDR3 contains 14 residues. From germline, CDR1 is MDHEN and CDR2 SYDVKM. J lost 7 bases, V lost 5 bases, and 4 bases had no gene match. The CDR3 DNA follows: TGTGCCAGCAGTGGGACAGGGGCGTTTGAAAAACTGTTTTTT. It specifies CASSGTGAFEKLFF.

The sample holds one count of this clone. V gene TRBV3-1 (or the pseudogene TRBV3-2) combines with J gene TRBJ2-1; no clear D. The CDR3 totals 12 residues. V was pared by 7 bases and J by 9 bases, with 13 bases between. CDR1 is LGHDT and CDR2 is YNNKEL in the germline V gene (reference sequence). CDR3 loop: CASTRSSGEQFF. For the CDR3, the DNA is TGTGCCAGCACAAGGTCCTCAGGTGAGCAGTTCTTC.

This clone was counted between two and nine times. The rearrangement links TRBV7-9 to TRBJ2-4; 10 nucleotides agree with TRBD2. CDR3 length: 16 residues. Germline CDR1 and CDR2: SEHNR and FQNEAQ (reference sequence). The V and J ends lost 5 bases and 0 bases, in that order; junction bases with no gene match: 4. The CDR3: CASSVTSGVAKNIQYF. CDR3 nucleotide sequence: TGTGCCAGCAGCGTTACTAGCGGGGTAGCCAAAAACATTCAGTACTTC.

This chain uses TRBV4-3 with TRBJ1-6; a possible D gene is TRBD1 (5 bases). Trimming stripped 1 base from V and 8 bases from J, with 15 bases between. The V gene's germline CDR1 is LGHNA and CDR2 YSLEER. This CDR3 is 16 amino acids long. This CDR3 reads CASSQAGGAGDSPLHF. The CDR3 nucleotides read TGCGCCAGCAGCCAAGCAGGAGGGGCTGGGGATTCACCCCTCCACTTT.

The CDR3 DNA follows: TGTGCCAGTAGGACCGAACGGTCCGGGGTCGGGGAGACCCAGTACTTC. Its translation: CASRTERSGVGETQYF. The chain carries TRBV19 and TRBJ2-5; D perhaps matches TRBD2 (5 bases). The CDR3 spans 16 residues. V was shortened by 6 bases and J by 5 bases, with 22 bases between the two germline ends. The germline gives CDR1 LNHDA, CDR2 SQIVND (reference sequence).

The chain employs TRBV7-3 and TRBJ2-3, with TRBD2 as a possible D gene (5 bases). Trimming took 5 bases from V and 4 from J, leaving 16 bases between them. This CDR3 comprises 15 residues. Germline V gives CDR1 SGHTA, CDR2 FQGTGA. This CDR3 reads CASSPAGSSADTQYF. CDR3 bases: TGTGCCAGCAGCCCTGCGGGTAGCTCCGCAGATACGCAGTATTTT.

The rearrangement joins TRBV21-1 to TRBJ2-7; TRBD2, as called in the table, went unchecked against the DNA. TRBV21-1 is flagged as a pseudogene. The CDR3 runs to 17 residues. As DNA, the CDR3 is TGTGCCGGGCCGCGACGCGGTAGGGGGAGGGCGCCCTACGAGCAGTACTTC. Amino acid sequence: CAGPRRGRGRAPYEQYF.

The rearrangement joins TRBV3-1 (or the pseudogene TRBV3-2) to TRBJ1-6; 8 nucleotides line up with TRBD1. CDR3 size: 15 residues. V lost 4 bases to trimming and J lost 10 bases; unmatched junction nucleotides: 9. The germline V gene encodes CDR1 LGHDT and CDR2 YNNKEL (reference sequence). In nucleotides, the CDR3 is TGTGCCAGCAGCCCTACAGGGGGGGAAGGATCACCCCTCCACTTT. It codes for CASSPTGGEGSPLHF.

The J gene is TRBJ1-2, the V gene TRBV18; 7 bases match TRBD1. The CDR3 is 13 residues long. The V and J ends lost 5 bases and 8 bases, in that order; junction bases with no gene match: 8. CDR1 is KGHSH, CDR2 LQKENI, per germline. The CDR3, as DNA: TGTGCCAGCTCAGTACGACAGGGAGGCGGCTACACCTTC. Translated, it gives CASSVRQGGGYTF.

Here the CDR3 DNA reads TGTGCCAGCAGCTTAGTGGGTAGCGGGAGAGGTGGTGGCTACGAGCAGTACTTC. This encodes CASSLVGSGRGGGYEQYF. The V and J genes are TRBV7-2 and TRBJ2-7; 9 bases map to TRBD2. Germline V CDR1 and CDR2: SGHTA, FQGNSA. The trim removed 1 base at V and 3 bases at J, leaving 13 bases unmatched. There are 18 residues in the CDR3. The whole variable domain, filled in from reference TRBV7-2 and TRBJ2-7, reads GAGVSQSPSNKVTEKGKDVELRCDPISGHTALYWYRQSLGQGLEFLIYFQGNSAPDKSGLPSDRFSAERTGGSVSTLTIQRTQQEDSAVYLCASSLVGSGRGGGYEQYFGPGTRLTVT.